This paragraph reports one TCR beta chain. This clonotype has a handful of counts. No cognate antigen has been identified for it. No per-base quality is available; no much larger clone lies one base away. Library method: RT-PCR. This sample was sequenced with an Illumina HiSeq 2500. The public reads were reanalyzed by TCRdb: fastp trimming at Q25, MiXCR alignment, in-frame beta chains only. Rows matching on CDR3 protein sequence are summarized as one entry with the most common DNA and genes. The sample contains around 850,000 distinct CDR3 sequences, under 20% of them found a single time. Of the sample, around 9.9% falls within the top ten clones. Its CDR3 holds 16 amino acids, cysteine through phenylalanine. Of the read, only the CDR3 DNA is kept; its 48 bases are in frame from base 1. V ends up 3 bases short and J 5 bases short, with an unmatched junction base count of 7. The CDR1 and CDR2 encoded by the germline V gene (reference sequence) are MNHEY and SMNVEV.

The data stem from a study of response to subunit inactivated influenza vaccine (dated by TCRdb to the late 2010s). About the full investigation: To follow how T cells responded to a trivalent subunit inactivated influenza vaccine, the researchers relied on deep quantitative profiling of the T cell receptor repertoire.

Study-level results and caveats: The authors proposed that each seasonal influenza vaccination may bring in only a limited number of new T cells.

The chain employs TRBV27 and TRBJ2-2; the junction holds 9 bases that match TRBD2. The sequence was obtained from a man between 50 and 59 years old who received an inactivated influenza vaccine. Donor details come from another sample of the same person, matched by shared clones. The sample here was PBMCs from blood, taken 5 days after vaccination. The CDR3 corresponds to CASSFHSGSITGELFF. The base sequence is TGTGCCAGCAGTTTTCATAGCGGGAGCATAACCGGGGAGCTGTTTTTT.